Here is one TCR beta chain with its context. TCRdb reworked the 5' RACE reads into one entry per CDR3 protein, no DNA. The sample totals 300,000 to 350,000 distinct CDR3 sequences. This entry belongs to a study of monozygotic twins with inflammatory bowel disease. This CDR3 is 15 amino acids long. Germline loops: CDR1 SGHAT, CDR2 FQNNGV. This receptor was taken from a human donor with ulcerative colitis or Crohn's disease, or a healthy co-twin of an affected twin (not recorded which). This chain connects TRBV11-2 to TRBJ2-1; TCRdb calls TRBD1, which cannot be checked without DNA. Material for sequencing was blood. The CDR3 sequence: CASSLQGQVYNEQFF.